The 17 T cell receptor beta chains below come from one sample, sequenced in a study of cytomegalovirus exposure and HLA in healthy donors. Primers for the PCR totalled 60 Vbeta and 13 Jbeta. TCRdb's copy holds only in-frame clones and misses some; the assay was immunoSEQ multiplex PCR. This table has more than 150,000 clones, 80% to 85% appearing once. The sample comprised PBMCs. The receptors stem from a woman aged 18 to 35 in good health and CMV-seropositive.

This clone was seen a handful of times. This chain's CDR3 is CASSFPGLAGSTDTQYF. The DNA for the CDR3 is TGTGCCAGCAGTTTCCCCGGACTAGCGGGGAGCACAGATACGCAGTATTTT. The chain links TRBV28 to TRBJ2-3, with 12 bases matching TRBD2. The CDR3 consists of 17 residues. Per the germline V gene, CDR1 is MDHEN and CDR2 is SYDVKM. J lost 0 bases, V lost 3 bases, and 4 bases had no gene match.

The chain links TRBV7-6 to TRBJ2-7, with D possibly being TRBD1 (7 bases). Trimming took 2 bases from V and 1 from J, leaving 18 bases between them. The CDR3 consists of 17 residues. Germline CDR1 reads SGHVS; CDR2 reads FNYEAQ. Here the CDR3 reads CASSLFPQGGGSYEQYF. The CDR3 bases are TGTGCCAGCAGCTTATTCCCTCAGGGGGGTGGGTCCTACGAGCAGTACTTC.

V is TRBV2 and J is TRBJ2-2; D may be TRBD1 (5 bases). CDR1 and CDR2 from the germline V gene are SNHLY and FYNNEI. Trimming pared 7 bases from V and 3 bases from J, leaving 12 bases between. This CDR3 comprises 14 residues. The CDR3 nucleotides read TGTGCCAGCAAGCCCGCCAGGGACACCGGGGAGCTGTTTTTT. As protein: CASKPARDTGELFF.

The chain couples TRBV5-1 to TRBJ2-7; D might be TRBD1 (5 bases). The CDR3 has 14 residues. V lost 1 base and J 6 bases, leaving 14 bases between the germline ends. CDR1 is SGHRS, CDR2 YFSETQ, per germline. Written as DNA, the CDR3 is TGCGCCAGCAGCTTGTTTACAGGTCTCGGCGAGCAGTACTTC. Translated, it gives CASSLFTGLGEQYF.

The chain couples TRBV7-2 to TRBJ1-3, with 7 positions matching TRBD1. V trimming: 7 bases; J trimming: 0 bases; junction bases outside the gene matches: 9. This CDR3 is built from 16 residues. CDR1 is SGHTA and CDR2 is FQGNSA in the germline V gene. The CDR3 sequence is CASNLGDSNSGNTIYF. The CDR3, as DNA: TGTGCCAGCAACCTTGGGGACAGCAACTCTGGAAACACCATATATTTT.

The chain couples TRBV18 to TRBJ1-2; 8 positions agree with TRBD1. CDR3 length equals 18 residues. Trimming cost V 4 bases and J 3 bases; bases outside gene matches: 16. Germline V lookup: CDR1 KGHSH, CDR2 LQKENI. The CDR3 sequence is CASSQTGGDPLGDYGYTF. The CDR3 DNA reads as TGTGCCAGCTCACAAACAGGGGGTGACCCCCTGGGGGACTATGGCTACACCTTC.

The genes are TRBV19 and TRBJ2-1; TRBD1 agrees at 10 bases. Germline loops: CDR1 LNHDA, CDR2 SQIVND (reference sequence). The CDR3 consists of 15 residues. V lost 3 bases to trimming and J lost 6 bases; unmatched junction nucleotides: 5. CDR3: CASSMVDRGFNEQFF. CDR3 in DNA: TGTGCCAGTAGTATGGTGGACAGGGGGTTCAATGAGCAGTTCTTC.

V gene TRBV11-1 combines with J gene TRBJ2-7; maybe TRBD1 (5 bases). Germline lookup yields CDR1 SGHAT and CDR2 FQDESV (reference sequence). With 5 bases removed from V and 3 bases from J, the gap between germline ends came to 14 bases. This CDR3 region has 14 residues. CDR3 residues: CASSPRDGVYEQYV. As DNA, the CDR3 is TGTGCCAGCAGCCCCAGGGATGGGGTCTACGAGCAGTACGTC.

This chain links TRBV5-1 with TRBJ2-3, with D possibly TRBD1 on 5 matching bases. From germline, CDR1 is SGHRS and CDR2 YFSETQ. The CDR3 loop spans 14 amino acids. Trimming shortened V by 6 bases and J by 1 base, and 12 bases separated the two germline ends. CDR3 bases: TGCGCCAGCAACCAACAGGTCCGCACAGATACGCAGTATTTT. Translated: CASNQQVRTDTQYF.

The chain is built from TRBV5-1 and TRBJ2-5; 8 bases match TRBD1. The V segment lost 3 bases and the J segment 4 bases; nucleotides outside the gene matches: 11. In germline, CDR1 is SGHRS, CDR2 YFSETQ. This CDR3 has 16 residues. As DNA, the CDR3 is TGCGCCAGCAGCTACTCCGGACAGGGAAGAGGAGAGACCCAGTACTTC. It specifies CASSYSGQGRGETQYF.

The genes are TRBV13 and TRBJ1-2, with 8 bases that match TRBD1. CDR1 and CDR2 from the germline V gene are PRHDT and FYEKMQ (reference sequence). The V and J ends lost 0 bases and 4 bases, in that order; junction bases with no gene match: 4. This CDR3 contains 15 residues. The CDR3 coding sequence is TGTGCCAGCAGCTTAGGCAGGGGGCTGGGCTATGGCTACACCTTC. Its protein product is CASSLGRGLGYGYTF. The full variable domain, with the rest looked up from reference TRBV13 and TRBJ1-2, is AAGVIQSPRHLIKEKRETATLKCYPIPRHDTVYWYQQGPGQDPQFLISFYEKMQSDKGSIPDRFSAQQFSDYHSELNMSSLELGDSALYFCASSLGRGLGYGYTFGSGTRLTVV.

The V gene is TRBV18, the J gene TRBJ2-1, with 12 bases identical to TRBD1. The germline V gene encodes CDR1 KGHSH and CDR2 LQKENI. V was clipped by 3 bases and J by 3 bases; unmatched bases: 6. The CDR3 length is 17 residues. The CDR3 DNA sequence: TGTGCCAGCTCACCTCTGGGACAGGGGGCGAACTACAATGAGCAGTTCTTC. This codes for CASSPLGQGANYNEQFF.

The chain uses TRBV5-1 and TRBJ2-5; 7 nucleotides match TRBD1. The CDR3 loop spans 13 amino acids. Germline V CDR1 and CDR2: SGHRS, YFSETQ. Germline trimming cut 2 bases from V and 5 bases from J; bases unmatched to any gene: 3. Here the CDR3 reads CASSFEGAETQYF. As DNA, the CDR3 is TGCGCCAGCAGCTTTGAGGGGGCTGAGACCCAGTACTTC.

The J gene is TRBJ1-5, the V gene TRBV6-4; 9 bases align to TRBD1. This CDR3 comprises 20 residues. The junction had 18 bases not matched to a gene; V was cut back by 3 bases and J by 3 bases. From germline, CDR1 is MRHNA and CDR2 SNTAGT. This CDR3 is CASSDPDRGNGYGNNQPQHF. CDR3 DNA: TGTGCCAGCAGTGATCCCGACAGGGGGAACGGGTATGGTAACAATCAGCCCCAGCATTTT.

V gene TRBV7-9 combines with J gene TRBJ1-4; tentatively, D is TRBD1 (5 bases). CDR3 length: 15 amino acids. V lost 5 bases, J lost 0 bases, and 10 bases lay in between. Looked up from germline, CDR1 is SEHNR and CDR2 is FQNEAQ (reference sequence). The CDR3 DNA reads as TGTGCCAGCAGCCCAAAGACAGCAACTAATGAAAAACTGTTTTTT. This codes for CASSPKTATNEKLFF.

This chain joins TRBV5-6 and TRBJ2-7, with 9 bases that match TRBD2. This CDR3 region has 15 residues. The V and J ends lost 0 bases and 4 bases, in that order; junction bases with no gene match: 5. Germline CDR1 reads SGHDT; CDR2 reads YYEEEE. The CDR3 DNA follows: TGTGCCAGCAGCTTGGTGGCTAGCGGGGAGTACGAGCAGTACTTC. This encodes CASSLVASGEYEQYF.

In DNA form, the CDR3 reads TGTGCCAGCAAATTGTCGAGCTCCTACAATGAGCAGTTCTTC. The encoded protein is CASKLSSSYNEQFF. The chain uses TRBV6-1 and TRBJ2-1, with no clear D. Trimming stripped 7 bases from V and 0 bases from J, with 10 bases between. Germline V CDR1 and CDR2: MNHNS, SASEGT. CDR3 length equals 14 residues.